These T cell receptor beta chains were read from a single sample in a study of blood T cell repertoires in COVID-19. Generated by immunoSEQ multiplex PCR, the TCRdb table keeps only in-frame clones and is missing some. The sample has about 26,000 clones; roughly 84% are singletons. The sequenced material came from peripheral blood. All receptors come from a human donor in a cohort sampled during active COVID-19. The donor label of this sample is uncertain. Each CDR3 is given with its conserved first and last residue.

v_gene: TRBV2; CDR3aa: CASSLLAGATDTQYF
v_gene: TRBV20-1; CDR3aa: CSASRSGTSGVLGYNEQFF
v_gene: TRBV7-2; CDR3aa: CASSLAAGNYEQYF
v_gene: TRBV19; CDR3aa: CASSQTGGTGYEQYF
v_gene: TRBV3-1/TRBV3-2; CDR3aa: CASTRGGQIIEQYF
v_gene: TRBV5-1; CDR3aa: CASSLRGQGSEQFF
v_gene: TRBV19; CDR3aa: CASSMEGAVEAFF
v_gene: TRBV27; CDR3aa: CASGLGGVGQPQHF
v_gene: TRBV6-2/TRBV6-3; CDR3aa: CASSYGYQGRSNQPQHF
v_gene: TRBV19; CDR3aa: CASRTAGTGFNQPQHF
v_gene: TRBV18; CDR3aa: CASSPVRQPMNTEAFF
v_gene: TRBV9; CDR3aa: CASSVVPRKTPEAFF
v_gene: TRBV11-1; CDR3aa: CAVKSRGRRETQYF
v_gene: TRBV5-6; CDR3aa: CASSFPGQSTGELFF
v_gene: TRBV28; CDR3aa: CASSQNRNPFEAFF
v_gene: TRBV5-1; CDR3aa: CASSLDGTGNSPLHF